The source of this T cell receptor (beta chain) is a study of blood T cell repertoires in COVID-19. About the study: Samples of COVID-19 (acute and convalescent) were obtained from the United States, Italy and Spain. Sources were T cells, B-cell-depleted T cells, or PBMCs; the material itself was cDNA or gDNA.

This clone was detected only a few times. The germline gives CDR1 LGHDT, CDR2 YNNKEL (reference sequence). CDR3 length: 13 amino acids. Trimming removed 1 base from V and 2 bases from J, with 5 bases in between. In the study's own analysis: For nucleated cells, counts were estimated from reference gene primer amplification. Assay used: immunoSEQ multiplex PCR; TCRdb lists only in-frame clones, some missing. The DNA was the basis for D and trimming; V, J and clone size are from that table. The sample contains about 120,000 clones, about 80% of which appear only once. The source is a man between 65 and 80 years old with active or convalescent COVID-19. Specimen: peripheral blood. This chain connects TRBV3-1 (or the pseudogene TRBV3-2) to TRBJ1-1, with D unclear. CDR3 nucleotides: TGTGCCAGCAGCCAAGTCCAAAACACTGAAGCTTTCTTT. This translates into CASSQVQNTEAFF.